Given below is one T cell receptor (beta chain) in context. The antigen is unknown. The data were produced by immunoSEQ multiplex PCR, yet TCRdb's version contains in-frame clones alone and is incomplete. The sample has some 71,000 clones, around nine tenths seen once; the top ten hold roughly 2%. Time point meaning: week 35, safety follow-up. In every dose of vaccine, 300 ug of mutant IDH1 20-mer peptide was given alongside topical imiquimod. This sample is drawn from a study of a mutant IDH1 vaccine in newly diagnosed glioma. Study-wide context: Males made up about 62% and females roughly 40% of treated patients, whose mean age was 40.4 years. It was at week 35 that visit V12 occurred, and at week 47 that visit V13 did. Most patients had received both radiotherapy and temozolomide, the prior options being radiotherapy, temozolomide, or both.

The study's findings and limits: Apparently unrelated to pseudoprogression were changes in the top peripheral T cell clonotypes.

Sequences were derived from PBMCs, sampled from a glioma patient whose treatment included an IDH1 peptide vaccine. The sequence was obtained from a man aged 25 to 40 with glioma.

CDR3 bases: TGTGCCATCAGAGGACAGCTTAATTCACCCCTCCACTTT. Protein product: CAIRGQLNSPLHF. The chain uses TRBV10-3 and TRBJ1-6; D perhaps matches TRBD1 (6 bases). Trimming removed 6 bases at V and 6 bases at J, with 9 bases between. The CDR3 runs 13 residues. CDR1 is ENHRY and CDR2 is SYGVKD in the germline V gene.